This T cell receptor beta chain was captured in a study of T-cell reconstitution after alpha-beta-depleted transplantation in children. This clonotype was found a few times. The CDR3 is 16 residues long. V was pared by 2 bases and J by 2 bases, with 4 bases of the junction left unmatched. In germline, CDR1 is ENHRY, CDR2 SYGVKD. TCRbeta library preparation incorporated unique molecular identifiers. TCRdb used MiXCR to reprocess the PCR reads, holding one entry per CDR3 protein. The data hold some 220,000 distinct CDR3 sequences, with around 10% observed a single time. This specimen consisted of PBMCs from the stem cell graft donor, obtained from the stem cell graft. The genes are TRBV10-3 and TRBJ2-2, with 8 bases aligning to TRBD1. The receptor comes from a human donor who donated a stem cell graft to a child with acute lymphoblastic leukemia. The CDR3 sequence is CAISENDRGNTGELFF. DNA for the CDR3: TGTGCCATCAGTGAGAATGACAGGGGAAACACCGGGGAGCTGTTTTTT.